The sequence of this TCR beta chain was determined in a study of tumor-infiltrating lymphocytes in primary liver carcinoma. The CDR3 covers 12 residues. The germline V gene has CDR1 SGHDN and CDR2 FVKESK. This clonotype was seen only once. Its target is unknown. Germline is not matched at one junction end, which may reflect a read error. Study-wide results and limits: The top-250-clone fraction was significantly higher in tumors than in blood (p = 0.039).

Unsorted bulk tissue (about 18-32 mg) underwent RNA and DNA co-extraction. Reverse transcription of roughly 0.5 ug total RNA with a constant-region primer produced TCR beta cDNA. Investigators got TCR beta libraries out of three nested multiplex PCR rounds, done with slightly modified ARM-PCR. TRBV1-TRBV30 forward primers paired with a C-beta reverse primer were used in the first two PCR rounds, which ran roughly 9 cycles each. TCRdb used MiXCR to reprocess the multiplex PCR reads, holding one entry per CDR3 protein. Of some 87,000 distinct CDR3 sequences in the sample, about 70% were seen once. Sequenced sample: tumor-adjacent normal liver tissue. The sequence derives from a man in his forties or fifties with primary liver carcinoma and hepatitis B virus infection. The chain joins TRBV14 to TRBJ1-1, with D hard to call. Written as DNA, the CDR3 is TGTGCCAGCAGCAGCTCCCTAATTGAAGCTTCCTTT. Amino acid sequence: CASSSSLIEASF. The full variable domain, rest sourced from reference TRBV14 and TRBJ1-1, is EAGVTQFPSHSVIEKGQTVTLRCDPISGHDNLYWYRRVMGKEIKFLLHFVKESKQDESGMPNNRFLAERTGGTYSTLKVQPAELEDSGVYFCASSSSLIEASFGQGTRLTVV.